This T cell receptor (beta chain) emerged from a study of blood T cell repertoires in COVID-19. As for the study in general: COVID-19 samples collected from the United States, Italy and Spain covered acute and convalescent phases.

V was clipped by 7 bases and J by 0 bases; unmatched bases: 11. This CDR3 comprises 16 residues. The V gene's germline CDR1 is SNHLY and CDR2 FYNNEI. Per the authors' pipeline: The assay estimated nucleated cells by amplifying reference gene primers. Assay used: immunoSEQ multiplex PCR; TCRdb lists only in-frame clones, some missing. The V and J calls and the clone size are those of that table, but D and trimming were determined from the DNA. The sample includes approximately 150,000 clones, almost 80% of them seen just once. The sequence was collected from a man aged 50 to 59 with active or convalescent COVID-19. Input material: peripheral blood. The V gene is TRBV2, the J gene TRBJ1-2, with 7 bases lining up with TRBD1. CDR3 sequence (DNA): TGTGCCAGCACCCTCCTTACCGGGACAGCTAACTATGGCTACACCTTC. This gives the protein CASTLLTGTANYGYTF. Full variable domain (outside the CDR3, taken from reference TRBV2 and TRBJ1-2): EPEVTQTPSHQVTQMGQEVILRCVPISNHLYFYWYRQILGQKVEFLVSFYNNEISEKSEIFDDQFSVERPDGSNFTLKIRSTKLEDSAMYFCASTLLTGTANYGYTFGSGTRLTVV.